This TCR beta chain is from a study of blood T cell repertoires in COVID-19. In its sample, this clone was seen once. The repertoire was sequenced with immunoSEQ multiplex PCR; TCRdb's copy has only in-frame clones and lacks some. The data contain 99,000 or so clones, about 80% of them singletons. Germline values: CDR1 MDHEN, CDR2 SYDVKM. This CDR3 contains 16 residues. The V and J ends lost 2 bases and 1 base respectively, with 12 bases between them. V and J are TRBV28 and TRBJ1-5; D is uncertain. The sequenced sample was peripheral blood. This receptor was obtained from a man aged 55 to 70 with acute or convalescent COVID-19. CDR3 sequence (DNA): TGTGCCAGCAGTTTAGATCCTGCCGGGAGCAATCAGCCCCAGCATTTT. Protein product: CASSLDPAGSNQPQHF.